The source of this T cell receptor beta chain is a study of beta chain features in type 1 diabetes. Study results and caveats: Moderate yet significant TCRB CDR3 shortening was seen in Type 1 diabetes patients in all four CD4+ subsets.

This clone occurred a few times. Antigen: not known. Of the isolated RNA, all was reverse transcribed, and so the sequenced material was expressed TCRB transcripts. The table came from immunoSEQ multiplex PCR; TCRdb's copy has only in-frame clones and leaves some out. The sample records 230,000 or so clones, 16% being singletons. The length of the CDR3 is 12 residues. V was cut by 0 bases and J by 6 bases, with 4 bases left in between. Per the germline V gene, CDR1 is SGDLS and CDR2 is YYNGEE. The clonotype comes from a man aged 25-40 years with type 1 diabetes. Sequencing was performed on naive CD4+ T cells from blood. This sequence joins TRBV9 and TRBJ1-5; D gene uncertain. The CDR3 nucleotides read TGTGCCAGCAGCGTAGAGGGTCAGCCCCAGCATTTT. Translated: CASSVEGQPQHF.